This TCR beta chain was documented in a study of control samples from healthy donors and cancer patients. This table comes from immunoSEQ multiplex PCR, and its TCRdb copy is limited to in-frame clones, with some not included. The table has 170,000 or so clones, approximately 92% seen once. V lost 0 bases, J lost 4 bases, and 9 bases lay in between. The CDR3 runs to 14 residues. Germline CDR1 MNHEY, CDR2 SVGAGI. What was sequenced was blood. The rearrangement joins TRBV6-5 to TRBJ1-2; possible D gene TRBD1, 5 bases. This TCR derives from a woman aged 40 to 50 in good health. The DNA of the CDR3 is TGTGCCAGCAGTTACTCCCCAGGGACCTATGGCTACACCTTC. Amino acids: CASSYSPGTYGYTF.